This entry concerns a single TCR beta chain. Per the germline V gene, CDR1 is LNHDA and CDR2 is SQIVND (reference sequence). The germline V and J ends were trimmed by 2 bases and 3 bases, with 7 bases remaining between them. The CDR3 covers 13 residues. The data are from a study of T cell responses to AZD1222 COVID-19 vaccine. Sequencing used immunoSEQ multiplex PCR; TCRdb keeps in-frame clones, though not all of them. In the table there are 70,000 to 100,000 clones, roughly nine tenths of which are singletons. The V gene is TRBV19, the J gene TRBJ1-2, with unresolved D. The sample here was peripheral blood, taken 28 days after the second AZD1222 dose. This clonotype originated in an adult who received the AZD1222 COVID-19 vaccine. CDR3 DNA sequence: TGTGCCAGTAGTATATCTGTCTACTATGGCTACACCTTC. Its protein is CASSISVYYGYTF. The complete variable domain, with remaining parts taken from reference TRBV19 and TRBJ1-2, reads DGGITQSPKYLFRKEGQNVTLSCEQNLNHDAMYWYRQDPGQGLRLIYYSQIVNDFQKGDIAEGYSVSREKKESFPLTVTSAQKNPTAFYLCASSISVYYGYTFGSGTRLTVV.